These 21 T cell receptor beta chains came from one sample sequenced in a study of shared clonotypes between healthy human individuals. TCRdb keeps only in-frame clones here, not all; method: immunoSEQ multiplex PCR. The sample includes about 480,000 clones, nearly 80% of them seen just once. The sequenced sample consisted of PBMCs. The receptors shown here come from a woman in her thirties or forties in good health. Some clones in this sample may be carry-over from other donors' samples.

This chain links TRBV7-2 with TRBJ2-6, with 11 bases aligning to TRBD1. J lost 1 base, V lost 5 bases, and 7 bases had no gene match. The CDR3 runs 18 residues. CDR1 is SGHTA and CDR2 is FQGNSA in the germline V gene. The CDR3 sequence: CASSHPGQGASGANVLTF. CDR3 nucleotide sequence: TGTGCCAGCAGCCACCCCGGACAGGGGGCTTCTGGGGCCAACGTCCTGACTTTC.

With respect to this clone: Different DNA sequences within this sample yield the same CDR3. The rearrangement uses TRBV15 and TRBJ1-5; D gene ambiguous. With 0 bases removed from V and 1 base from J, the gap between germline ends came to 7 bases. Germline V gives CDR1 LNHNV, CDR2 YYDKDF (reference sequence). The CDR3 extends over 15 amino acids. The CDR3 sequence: CATSRDLGSNQPQHF. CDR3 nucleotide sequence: TGTGCCACCAGCAGAGATTTGGGGAGCAATCAGCCCCAGCATTTT. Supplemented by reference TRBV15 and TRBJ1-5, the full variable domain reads DAMVIQNPRYQVTQFGKPVTLSCSQTLNHNVMYWYQQKSSQAPKLLFHYYDKDFNNEADTPDNFQSRRPNTSFCFLDIRSPGLGDTAMYLCATSRDLGSNQPQHFGDGTRLSIL.

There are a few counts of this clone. The CDR3 protein is CASSWDTEAFF. CDR3 in DNA: TGTGCCAGCAGTTGGGACACTGAAGCTTTCTTT. The chain recombines TRBV6-6 with TRBJ1-1, with D uncertain. Germline V gene sequence: CDR1 MNHNY, CDR2 SVGAGI (reference sequence). V was cut by 4 bases and J by 3 bases, with 3 bases left in between. The CDR3 totals 11 residues.

The CDR3 reads CASTRQGYNSPLHF. The CDR3 DNA reads as TGTGCCAGCACTAGACAGGGATATAATTCACCCCTCCACTTT. The chain couples TRBV28 to TRBJ1-6; 7 nucleotides line up with TRBD1. Germline lookup yields CDR1 MDHEN and CDR2 SYDVKM. V lost 7 bases and J lost 4; bases outside the gene matches: 4. There are 14 residues in the CDR3.

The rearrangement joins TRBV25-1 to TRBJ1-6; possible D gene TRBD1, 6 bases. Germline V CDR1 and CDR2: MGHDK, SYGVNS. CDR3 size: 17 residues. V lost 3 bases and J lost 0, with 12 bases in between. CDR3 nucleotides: TGTGCCAGCAGTGATGGGGGGCGCGGCTCCTATAATTCACCCCTCCACTTT. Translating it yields CASSDGGRGSYNSPLHF.

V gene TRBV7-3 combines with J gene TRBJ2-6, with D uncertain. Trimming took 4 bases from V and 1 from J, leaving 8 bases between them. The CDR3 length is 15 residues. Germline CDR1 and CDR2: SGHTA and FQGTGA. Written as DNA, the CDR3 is TGTGCCAGCAGCTCAAGCACTTCTGGGGCCAACGTCCTGACTTTC. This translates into CASSSSTSGANVLTF.

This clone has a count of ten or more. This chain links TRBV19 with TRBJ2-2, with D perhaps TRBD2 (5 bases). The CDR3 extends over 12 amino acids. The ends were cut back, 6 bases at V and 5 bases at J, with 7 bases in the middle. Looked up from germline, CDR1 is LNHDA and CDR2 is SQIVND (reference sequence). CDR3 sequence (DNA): TGTGCCAGTAGAGCGGTGACCGGGGAGCTGTTTTTT. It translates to CASRAVTGELFF.

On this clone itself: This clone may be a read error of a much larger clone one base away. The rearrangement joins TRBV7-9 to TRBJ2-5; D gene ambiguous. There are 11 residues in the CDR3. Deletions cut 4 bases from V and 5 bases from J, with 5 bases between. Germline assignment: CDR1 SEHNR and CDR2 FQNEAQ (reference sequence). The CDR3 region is CASSYSETQYF. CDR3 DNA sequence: TGTGCCAGCAGCTACTCGGAGACCCAGTACTTC.

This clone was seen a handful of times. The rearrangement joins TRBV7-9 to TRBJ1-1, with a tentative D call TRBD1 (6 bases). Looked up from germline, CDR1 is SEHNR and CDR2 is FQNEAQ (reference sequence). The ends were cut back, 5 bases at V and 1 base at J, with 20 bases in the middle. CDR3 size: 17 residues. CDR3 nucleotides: TGTGCCAGCAGCCCCATTTTGGATCTACAGGGGAACACTGAAGCTTTCTTT. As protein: CASSPILDLQGNTEAFF.

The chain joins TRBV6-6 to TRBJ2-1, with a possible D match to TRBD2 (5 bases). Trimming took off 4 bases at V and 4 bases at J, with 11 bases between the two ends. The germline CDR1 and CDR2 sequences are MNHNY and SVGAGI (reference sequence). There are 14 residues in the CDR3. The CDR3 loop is CASSSGLDYNEQFF. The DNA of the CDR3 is TGTGCCAGCAGTTCCGGACTCGATTACAATGAGCAGTTCTTC.

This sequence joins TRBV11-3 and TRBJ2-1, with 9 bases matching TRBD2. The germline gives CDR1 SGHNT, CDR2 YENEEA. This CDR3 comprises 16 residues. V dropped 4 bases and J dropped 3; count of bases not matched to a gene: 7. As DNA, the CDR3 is TGTGCCAGCAGCTCCCACCTAGCGGGACACTACAATGAGCAGTTCTTC. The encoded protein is CASSSHLAGHYNEQFF.

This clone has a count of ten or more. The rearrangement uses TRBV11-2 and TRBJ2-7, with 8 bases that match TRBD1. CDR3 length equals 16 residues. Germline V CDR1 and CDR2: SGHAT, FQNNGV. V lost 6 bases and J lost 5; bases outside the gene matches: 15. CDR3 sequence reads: CASRKLRGRTGHEQYF. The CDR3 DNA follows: TGTGCCAGCAGAAAATTACGCGGCCGGACAGGGCACGAGCAGTACTTC.

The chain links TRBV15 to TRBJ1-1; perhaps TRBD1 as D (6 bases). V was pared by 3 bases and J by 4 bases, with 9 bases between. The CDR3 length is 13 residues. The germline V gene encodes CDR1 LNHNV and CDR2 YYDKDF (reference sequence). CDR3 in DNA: TGTGCCACCAGCAGCAACAGGGTCACTGAAGCTTTCTTT. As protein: CATSSNRVTEAFF.

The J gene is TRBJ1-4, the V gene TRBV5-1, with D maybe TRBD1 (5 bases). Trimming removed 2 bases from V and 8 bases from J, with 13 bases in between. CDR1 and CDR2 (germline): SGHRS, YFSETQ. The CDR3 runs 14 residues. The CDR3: CASSLGTLGEKLFF. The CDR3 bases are TGCGCCAGCAGCTTAGGGACCTTAGGGGAAAAACTGTTTTTT. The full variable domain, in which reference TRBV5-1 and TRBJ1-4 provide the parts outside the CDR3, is KAGVTQTPRYLIKTRGQQVTLSCSPISGHRSVSWYQQTPGQGLQFLFEYFSETQRNKGNFPGRFSGRQFSNSRSEMNVSTLELGDSALYLCASSLGTLGEKLFFGSGTQLSVL.

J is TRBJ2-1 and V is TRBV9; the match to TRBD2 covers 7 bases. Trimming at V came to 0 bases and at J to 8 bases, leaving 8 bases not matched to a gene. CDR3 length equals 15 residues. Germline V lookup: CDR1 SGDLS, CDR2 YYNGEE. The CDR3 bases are TGTGCCAGCAGCGTAGAGAAGCGGGGAGCTTATGAGCAGTTCTTC. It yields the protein CASSVEKRGAYEQFF.

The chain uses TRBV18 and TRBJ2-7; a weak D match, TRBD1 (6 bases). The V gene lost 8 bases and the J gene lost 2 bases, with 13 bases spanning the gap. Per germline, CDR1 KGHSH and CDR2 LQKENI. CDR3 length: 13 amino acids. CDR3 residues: CASTEGQTYEQYF. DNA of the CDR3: TGTGCCAGCACAGAAGGACAGACCTACGAGCAGTACTTC. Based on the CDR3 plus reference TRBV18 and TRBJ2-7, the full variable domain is NAGVMQNPRHLVRRRGQEARLRCSPMKGHSHVYWYRQLPEEGLKFMVYLQKENIIDESGMPKERFSAEFPKEGPSILRIQQVVRGDSAAYFCASTEGQTYEQYFGPGTRLTVT.

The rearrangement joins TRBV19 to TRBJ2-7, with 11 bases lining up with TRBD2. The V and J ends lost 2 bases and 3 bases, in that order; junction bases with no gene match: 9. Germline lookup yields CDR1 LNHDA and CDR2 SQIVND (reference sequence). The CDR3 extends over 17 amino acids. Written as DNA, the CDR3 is TGTGCCAGTAGTATACGGCCTAGCGGGAGGTTGATCTACGAGCAGTACTTC. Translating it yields CASSIRPSGRLIYEQYF. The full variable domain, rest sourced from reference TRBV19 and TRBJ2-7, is DGGITQSPKYLFRKEGQNVTLSCEQNLNHDAMYWYRQDPGQGLRLIYYSQIVNDFQKGDIAEGYSVSREKKESFPLTVTSAQKNPTAFYLCASSIRPSGRLIYEQYFGPGTRLTVT.

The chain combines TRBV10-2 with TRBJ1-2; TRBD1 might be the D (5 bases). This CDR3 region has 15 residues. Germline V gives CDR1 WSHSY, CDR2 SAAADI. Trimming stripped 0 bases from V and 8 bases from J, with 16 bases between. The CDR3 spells CASSESGARLGGYTF. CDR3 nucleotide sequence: TGCGCCAGCAGTGAGTCTGGGGCGCGGTTGGGCGGCTACACCTTC.

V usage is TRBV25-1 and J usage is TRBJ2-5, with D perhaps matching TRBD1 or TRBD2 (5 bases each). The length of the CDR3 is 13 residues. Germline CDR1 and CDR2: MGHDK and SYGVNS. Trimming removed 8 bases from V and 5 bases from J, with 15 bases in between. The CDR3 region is CASGVRGFETQYF. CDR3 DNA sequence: TGTGCCAGCGGCGTGAGGGGTTTTGAGACCCAGTACTTC.

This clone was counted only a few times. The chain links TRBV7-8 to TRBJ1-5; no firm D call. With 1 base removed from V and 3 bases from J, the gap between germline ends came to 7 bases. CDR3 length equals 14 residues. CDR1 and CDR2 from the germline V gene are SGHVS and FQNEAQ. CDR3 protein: CASSLGSINQPQHF. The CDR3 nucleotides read TGTGCCAGCAGCTTAGGCAGTATCAATCAGCCCCAGCATTTT.

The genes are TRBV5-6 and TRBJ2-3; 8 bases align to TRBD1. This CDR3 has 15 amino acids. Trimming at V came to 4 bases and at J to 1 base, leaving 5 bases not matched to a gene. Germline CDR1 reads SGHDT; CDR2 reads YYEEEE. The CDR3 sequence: CASSTTGARTDTQYF. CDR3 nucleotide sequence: TGTGCCAGCAGCACGACAGGGGCCCGCACAGATACGCAGTATTTT.